Sequencing of this TCR beta chain was carried out in a study of post-analysis software for immune sequencing data. Overall study: The study covered relapsing-remitting, secondary progressive and progressive-relapsing courses of multiple sclerosis.

Study-wide results and caveats: Controls showed significantly higher normalized Chao1 diversity than did multiple sclerosis patients. Patients carried 4 or 5 TRBV segments more frequently than controls did, and TRBV5-6, TRBV5-1 and TRBV20-1 were among them. Samples from a shared batch, those prepared together, strongly co-clustered by F measure.

Presence of unique molecular identifiers characterized the TCR beta cDNA libraries. TCRdb reanalysed the PCR reads using MiXCR and keeps one entry per CDR3 protein. This table holds 400,000 to 500,000 distinct CDR3 sequences, 39% found once. CDR1 is MDHEN, CDR2 SYDVKM, per germline. The CDR3 spans 19 residues. The V end lost 5 bases, the J end lost 0 bases, and 23 bases lay between the germline ends. Notes on this clonotype: The antigen is undetermined.

J is TRBJ2-1 and V is TRBV28; tentative D call: TRBD2 (5 bases). Input material: blood. The sequence was obtained from a girl aged 2-10 years with multiple sclerosis. The DNA for the CDR3 is TGTGCCAGCAGTGACGTAGGCGGTAGCGATAAGAGCTCCTACAATGAGCAGTTCTTC. This encodes CASSDVGGSDKSSYNEQFF.